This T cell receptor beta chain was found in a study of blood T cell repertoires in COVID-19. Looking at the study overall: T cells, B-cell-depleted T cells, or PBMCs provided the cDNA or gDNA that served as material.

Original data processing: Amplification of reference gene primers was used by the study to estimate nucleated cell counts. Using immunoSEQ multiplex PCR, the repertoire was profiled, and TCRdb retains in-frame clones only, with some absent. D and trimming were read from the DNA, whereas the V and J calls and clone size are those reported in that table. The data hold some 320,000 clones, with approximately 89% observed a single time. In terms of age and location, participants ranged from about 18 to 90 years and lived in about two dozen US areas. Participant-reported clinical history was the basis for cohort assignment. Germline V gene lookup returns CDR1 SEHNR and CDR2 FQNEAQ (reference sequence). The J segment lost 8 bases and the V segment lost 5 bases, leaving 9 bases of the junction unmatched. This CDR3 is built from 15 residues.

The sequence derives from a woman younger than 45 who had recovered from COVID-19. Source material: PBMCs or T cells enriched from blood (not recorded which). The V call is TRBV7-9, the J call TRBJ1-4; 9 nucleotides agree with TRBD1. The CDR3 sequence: CASSGDRGLREKLFF. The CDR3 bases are TGTGCCAGCAGCGGAGACAGGGGGTTACGAGAAAAACTGTTTTTT.